Below, one T cell receptor beta chain is given with its context. Its antigen is not known. Looked up from germline, CDR1 is SGHRS and CDR2 is YFSETQ. The CDR3 spans 15 residues. With V trimmed by 4 bases and J by 6 bases, 11 bases remained unmatched. This record comes from a study of OX40 agonist ivuxolimab in advanced cancers. Study outcomes and limitations: Normalized T-cell clonal expansion was also low in a subset of nonresponders.

Profiling relied on immunoSEQ multiplex PCR, and the TCRdb table lists in-frame clones only, not all of them. The sample records around 68,000 clones, about 85% being singletons. The source of this sequence is an adult with an advanced solid tumor such as melanoma, head and neck, liver or kidney cancer. V and J are TRBV5-1 and TRBJ2-7, with TRBD1 matching over 9 bases. This material consisted of CD4+ or CD8+ T cells sorted from blood, taken in a trial of the OX40 agonist ivuxolimab. The CDR3 sequence: CASSLGTGPSGEQYF. DNA for the CDR3: TGCGCCAGCAGCCTAGGGACAGGGCCCTCCGGCGAGCAGTACTTC.